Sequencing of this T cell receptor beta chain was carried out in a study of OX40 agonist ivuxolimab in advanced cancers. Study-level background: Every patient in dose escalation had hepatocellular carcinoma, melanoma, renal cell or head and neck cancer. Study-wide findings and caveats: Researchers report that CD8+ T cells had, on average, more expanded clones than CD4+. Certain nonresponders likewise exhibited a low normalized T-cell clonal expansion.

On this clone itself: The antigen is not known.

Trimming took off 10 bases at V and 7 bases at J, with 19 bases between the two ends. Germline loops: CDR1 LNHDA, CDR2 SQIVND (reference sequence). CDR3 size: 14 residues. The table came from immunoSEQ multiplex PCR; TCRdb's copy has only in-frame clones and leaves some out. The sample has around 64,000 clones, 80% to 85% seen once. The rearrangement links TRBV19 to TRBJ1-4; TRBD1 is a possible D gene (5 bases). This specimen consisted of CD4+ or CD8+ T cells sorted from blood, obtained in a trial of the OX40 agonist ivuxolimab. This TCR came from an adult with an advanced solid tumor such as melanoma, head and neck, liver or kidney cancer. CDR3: CATEDRRGSEKLFF. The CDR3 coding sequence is TGTGCCACCGAAGACAGACGGGGAAGTGAAAAACTGTTTTTT.